Listed below are T cell receptor beta chains from one sample, sequenced in a study of persistence of HIV-infected CD4 T cells. Produced via immunoSEQ multiplex PCR; TCRdb's table is partial and in-frame only. The sample shows 40,000 or so clones, roughly 90% of them seen only once. Antigens for these TCRs are unknown. Here the sequenced sample was CD4+ T cells sorted from PBMCs after roughly 18-hour stimulation, taken from a patient who received antiretroviral therapy. Receptors were obtained from an adult man with HIV who was CMV-seropositive. CDR3s include the opening cysteine and the closing phenylalanine or tryptophan. The order of the fields is clone size, D gene, V gene, J gene, CDR3 DNA, CDR3 protein. A D gene is named only where the DNA matches it firmly. The size field is filled for only some rows; it gives once, few, many or a size class.

>-|-|TRBV7-8|TRBJ1-6
TGTGCCAGCAGCCGACCTAATTCACCCCTCCACTTT
CASSRPNSPLHF
>-|TRBD1|TRBV24-1|TRBJ2-1
TGTGCCACCAGTGATCCCCAGGGGGACCCCTACAATGAGCAGTTCTTC
CATSDPQGDPYNEQFF
>-|TRBD1|TRBV19|TRBJ1-1
TGTGCCAGTAGGACGACAGGGGGGAGGGGTGAAGCTTTCTTT
CASRTTGGRGEAFF
>-|-|TRBV2|TRBJ2-3
TGTGCCAGCAGTGAGGGAAGAAGCACAGATACGCAGTATTTT
CASSEGRSTDTQYF
>-|TRBD2|TRBV24-1|TRBJ2-1
TGTGCCACCAGTGATTTACCCGCCGGGACTAGCGGGGGGGCCACCGGTGAGCAGTTCTTC
CATSDLPAGTSGGATGEQFF
>-|TRBD1|TRBV7-2|TRBJ1-6
TGTGCCAGCAGCTTAGTGGGAGGGGGCGCACCCCTCCACTTT
CASSLVGGGAPLHF
>-|-|TRBV2|TRBJ1-4
TGTGCCAGCAAGGTTTGGACGGTCGATGAAAAACTGTTTTTT
CASKVWTVDEKLFF
>few|-|TRBV9|TRBJ1-3
TGTGCCAGCAGCGTAGCGCCAGGGAGGGCCAACACCATATATTTT
CASSVAPGRANTIYF
>-|TRBD1|TRBV19|TRBJ1-1
TGTGCCAGTAGTTTTAGGACAGGGGGTGATGCTTTCTTT
CASSFRTGGDAFF
>-|TRBD1|TRBV5-1|TRBJ2-7
TGCGCCAGCAGCCCGAATACCGGGACAGTAAACTTC
CASSPNTGTVNF
>-|-|TRBV24-1|TRBJ1-3
TGTGCCACCAGTGGACCCCTTGGAAACACCATATATTTT
CATSGPLGNTIYF
>few|-|TRBV28|TRBJ1-4
TGTGCCAGCAGTTTCCCGGGGGGCGGGGGTGAAAAACTGTTTTTT
CASSFPGGGGEKLFF
>-|-|TRBV9|TRBJ1-2
TGTGCCAGCAGCGTAGAGAGGGGGGGCTACACCTTC
CASSVERGGYTF
>once|TRBD1|TRBV5-1|TRBJ1-5
TGCGCCAGCAGCGACGGACAGGGGGGGAATCAGCCCCAGCATTTT
CASSDGQGGNQPQHF
>few|TRBD1|TRBV28|TRBJ1-2
TGTGCCAGCAGTCAAGAGAACAGGGGGCGAGGCTACACCTTC
CASSQENRGRGYTF
>once|TRBD1|TRBV4-1|TRBJ1-1
TGCGCCAGCAGCCCACAGGGGAGGAACACTGAAGCTTTCTTT
CASSPQGRNTEAFF
>-|-|TRBV5-1|TRBJ2-3
TGCGCCAGCAGCTTGAGTCAAACCACAGATACGCAGTATTTT
CASSLSQTTDTQYF
>-|-|TRBV7-9|TRBJ2-7
TGTGCCAGCAGCTTAACCGGGATGACCTACGAGCAGTACTTC
CASSLTGMTYEQYF
>-|TRBD2|TRBV5-1|TRBJ2-3
TGCGCCAGCAGCTTAACGGGGGGGAGCACAGATACGCAGTATTTT
CASSLTGGSTDTQYF
>-|-|TRBV7-3|TRBJ2-2
TGTGCCAGCAGCTTAATATCCCCTAGCGCCGCGAACACCGGGGAGCTGTTTTTT
CASSLISPSAANTGELFF
>-|-|TRBV12-3/TRBV12-4|TRBJ1-2
TGTGCCAGCAGTTTCCGTGGTGGCTACACCTTC
CASSFRGGYTF
>-|-|TRBV28|TRBJ2-1
TGTGCCACTACCGGGGGCAATGAGCAGTTCTTC
CATTGGNEQFF
>-|-|TRBV6-6|TRBJ1-1
TGTGCCATCATATTTGGGGGGGGGAACACTGAAGCTTTCTTT
CAIIFGGGNTEAFF
>-|-|TRBV18|TRBJ1-1
TGTGCCAGCTCACCCCGCGGACTCCAGGGGAACACTGAAGCTTTCTTT
CASSPRGLQGNTEAFF
>-|TRBD1|TRBV4-1|TRBJ1-4
TGCGCCAGCAGCCCCTGGGGGGACAGGGCCGAAAAACTGTTTTTT
CASSPWGDRAEKLFF
>-|-|TRBV27|TRBJ1-5
TGTGCCAGCAGTTTTTCTGCCCAGGGGACGGAGCCCCAGCATTTT
CASSFSAQGTEPQHF
>once|TRBD1|TRBV28|TRBJ2-7
TGTGCCAGCAGTCCCCCGACAGGGGGCTCCTACGAGCAGTACTTC
CASSPPTGGSYEQYF
>-|-|TRBV19|TRBJ1-2
TGTGCCAGTAGTATGCGCTCAACAGGCACCCATGGCTACACCTTC
CASSMRSTGTHGYTF
>once|TRBD1|TRBV6-5|TRBJ1-4
TGTGCCAGCACCCCGGGACAGGGGAATGAAAAACTGTTTTTT
CASTPGQGNEKLFF
>once|-|TRBV20-1|TRBJ2-5
TGCAGTTCCGCGTTGCAAGAGACCCAGTACTTC
CSSALQETQYF
>-|-|TRBV28|TRBJ2-2
TGTGCCAGCAGTTTGGCGCCCGGGGAGCTGTTTTTT
CASSLAPGELFF
>once|-|TRBV5-4|TRBJ2-1
TGTGCCAGCAGCCGTACTTTCGCGAGGGCCCTCGAGGAGCAGTTCTTC
CASSRTFARALEEQFF
>-|-|TRBV6-6|TRBJ1-4
TGTGCCAGCAGTATTACTTCAGGGATGACTAATGAAAAACTGTTTTTT
CASSITSGMTNEKLFF
>-|-|TRBV21-1|TRBJ1-4
TGTGCCAGCAGCAAAGGATGGGGCCGGACAATAAATGAAAAACTGTTTTTT
CASSKGWGRTINEKLFF
>-|-|TRBV6-4|TRBJ1-5
TGTGCCAGCAGTTTAGAGACAAATCAGCCCCAGCATTTT
CASSLETNQPQHF
>-|TRBD2|TRBV18|TRBJ2-5
TGTGCCAGCTCACCACCGGGACTAGTCGAGACCCAGTACTTC
CASSPPGLVETQYF
>once|-|TRBV5-1|TRBJ2-1
TGCGCCAGCAGCTTGGACAGGGAATTGAGTGAGCAGTTCTTC
CASSLDRELSEQFF
>once|-|TRBV9|TRBJ2-2
TGTGCCAGCAGCGTAGCTCTAGGGACACCGAACACCGGGGAGCTGTTTTTT
CASSVALGTPNTGELFF
>-|-|TRBV12-3/TRBV12-4|TRBJ1-2
TGTGCCAGCGGCGTTCTTCAGGGCTATGGCTACACCTTC
CASGVLQGYGYTF
>-|TRBD1|TRBV27|TRBJ1-4
TGTGCCAGCGGGCCGACAGGGCGGGGTGGAAAACTGTTTTTT
CASGPTGRGGKLFF
>-|-|TRBV18|TRBJ1-1
TGTGCCAGCTCACCGGACTTAAACACTGAAGCTTTCTTT
CASSPDLNTEAFF
>-|TRBD1|TRBV11-2|TRBJ1-6
TGTGCCAGCAGCTTAAGTCCAGGGACAGATTCACCCCTCCACTTT
CASSLSPGTDSPLHF
>-|-|TRBV3-1/TRBV3-2|TRBJ1-6
TGTGCCAGCAGTCTAACTATACGCTCCTATAATTCACCCCTCCACTTT
CASSLTIRSYNSPLHF
>-|-|TRBV27|TRBJ2-1
TGTGCCAGCCGGACGGGACTTACCTACAATGAGCAGTTCTTC
CASRTGLTYNEQFF
>-|-|TRBV5-5|TRBJ1-2
TGTGCCAGCAGCTTCGTGACGGGATCCTATGGCTACACCTTC
CASSFVTGSYGYTF
>-|-|TRBV3-1/TRBV3-2|TRBJ1-3
TGTGCCACCAGGCCTTTCTCTGGAAACACCATATATTTT
CATRPFSGNTIYF
>-|-|TRBV4-2|TRBJ2-1
TGTGCCAGCAGCCAAGATCACGGGAGCGAGCAGTTCTTC
CASSQDHGSEQFF
>-|-|TRBV9|TRBJ2-3
TGTGCCAGCAGCGTTTTAATAGGAGGCACAGATACGCAGTATTTT
CASSVLIGGTDTQYF
>-|-|TRBV29-1|TRBJ1-2
TGCAGCGTTGAAGCGGGGATCGGGCTCCCTGGCTACACCTTC
CSVEAGIGLPGYTF
>once|TRBD1|TRBV24-1|TRBJ2-1
TGTGCCACCAGTGATGCGGACAGGGGCTCCTACAATGAGCAGTTCTTC
CATSDADRGSYNEQFF
>-|-|TRBV28|TRBJ1-5
TGTGCCAGCACTCGCGGAGGGACCCATAGCAATCAGCCCCAGCATTTT
CASTRGGTHSNQPQHF
>-|TRBD1|TRBV5-1|TRBJ1-4
TGCGCCAGCAGCCGAGACGGGACAGGGGATGAAAAACTGTTTTTT
CASSRDGTGDEKLFF
>-|-|TRBV28|TRBJ2-1
TGTGCCAGCAGTTTACCCCCGCTGGTCTCCTACAATGAGCAGTTCTTC
CASSLPPLVSYNEQFF